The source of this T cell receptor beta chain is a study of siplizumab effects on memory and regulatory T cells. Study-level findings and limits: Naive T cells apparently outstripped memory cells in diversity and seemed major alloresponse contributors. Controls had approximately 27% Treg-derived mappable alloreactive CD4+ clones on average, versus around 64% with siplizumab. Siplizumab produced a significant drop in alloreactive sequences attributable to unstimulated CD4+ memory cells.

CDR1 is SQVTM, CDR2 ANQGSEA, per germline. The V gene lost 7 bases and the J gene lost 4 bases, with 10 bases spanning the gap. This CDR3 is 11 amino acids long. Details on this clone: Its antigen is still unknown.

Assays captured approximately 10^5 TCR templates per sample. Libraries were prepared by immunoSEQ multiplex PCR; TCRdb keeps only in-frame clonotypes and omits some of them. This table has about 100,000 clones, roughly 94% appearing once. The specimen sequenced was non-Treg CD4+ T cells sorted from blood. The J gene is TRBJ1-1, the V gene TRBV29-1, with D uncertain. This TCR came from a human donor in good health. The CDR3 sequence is CSATQFTEAFF. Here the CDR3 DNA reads TGCAGCGCCACCCAGTTCACTGAAGCTTTCTTT.